Listed here are 29 T cell receptor beta chains from one sample, sequenced in a study of blood T cell repertoires in COVID-19. Generated by immunoSEQ multiplex PCR, the TCRdb table keeps only in-frame clones and is missing some. The table has 100,000 to 150,000 clones, under 80% seen once. The material sequenced was peripheral blood. These receptor sequences come from a man aged 70 or older with acute or convalescent COVID-19.

The V and J genes are TRBV7-3 and TRBJ2-5; 8 bases fit TRBD2. V lost 5 bases, J lost 2 bases, and 16 bases stayed unmatched. From germline, CDR1 is SGHTA and CDR2 FQGTGA. This CDR3 is built from 18 residues. CDR3 coding DNA: TGTGCCAGCAGCCCCGGGGGGGCGCAAAGGTATTGGCAAGAGACCCAGTACTTC. Translating it yields CASSPGGAQRYWQETQYF.

V gene TRBV4-3 combines with J gene TRBJ2-1, with 7 bases fitting TRBD1. CDR3 length: 15 amino acids. J was trimmed by 2 bases and V by 4 bases; bases with no gene match: 5. Germline V gene lookup returns CDR1 LGHNA and CDR2 YSLEER. The CDR3 bases are TGCGCCAGCAGCCTTAACAGGGGAACCTACAATGAGCAGTTCTTC. Protein sequence: CASSLNRGTYNEQFF.

The V and J genes are TRBV9 and TRBJ1-1; D remains ambiguous. V dropped 3 bases and J dropped 3 bases, with 9 bases sitting between them. This CDR3 spans 13 amino acids. Germline CDR1 is SGDLS and CDR2 is YYNGEE. The CDR3 is CASSAVGDTEAFF. The DNA for the CDR3 is TGTGCCAGCAGCGCCGTCGGGGACACTGAAGCTTTCTTT.

The rearrangement links TRBV6-5 to TRBJ1-5, with D possibly TRBD1 on 6 matching bases. Per germline, CDR1 MNHEY and CDR2 SVGAGI. V lost 6 bases and J 0 bases, leaving 12 bases between the germline ends. The CDR3 totals 15 residues. The CDR3 loop reads CASRDRKHSNQPQHF. DNA of the CDR3: TGTGCCAGCAGAGACAGGAAACATAGCAATCAGCCCCAGCATTTT.

The chain joins TRBV2 to TRBJ2-2, with 14 bases fitting TRBD2. The CDR3 totals 15 residues. V shed 8 bases, J shed 7 bases, and the junction held 6 bases outside the gene matches. CDR1 is SNHLY, CDR2 FYNNEI, per germline. CDR3 nucleotides: TGTGCCAGCTACATGGGACTAGCGGGGGTCGGGGAGCTGTTTTTT. This sequence encodes CASYMGLAGVGELFF.

The J gene is TRBJ1-1, the V gene TRBV5-1; TRBD1 matches at 7 bases. The J segment lost 1 base and the V segment lost 6 bases, leaving 3 bases of the junction unmatched. Germline lookup yields CDR1 SGHRS and CDR2 YFSETQ. The length of the CDR3 is 13 residues. CDR3: CASTRQGNTEAFF. Written as DNA, the CDR3 is TGCGCCAGCACTCGACAGGGGAACACTGAAGCTTTCTTT.

DNA of the CDR3: TGCAGCGTTGAAGGTGAGGGGGCTCCCTACGAGCAGTACTTC. This codes for CSVEGEGAPYEQYF. The chain couples TRBV29-1 to TRBJ2-7, with 7 bases that match TRBD1. Per germline, CDR1 SQVTM and CDR2 ANQGSEA. The CDR3 spans 14 residues. After removal of 1 base from V and 2 bases from J, the junction contained 5 bases not matched to a gene.

In this sample, this clone is medium-sized. The rearrangement joins TRBV7-9 to TRBJ2-7, with D possibly matching TRBD1 (5 bases). V lost 5 bases and J 4 bases, leaving 9 bases between the germline ends. The CDR3 is 12 residues long. Germline loops: CDR1 SEHNR, CDR2 FQNEAQ (reference sequence). CDR3 DNA sequence: TGTGCCAGCAGCATGCCAGGGTACGAGCAGTACTTC. This encodes CASSMPGYEQYF.

This clone was picked up a small number of times. The J gene is TRBJ2-6, the V gene TRBV25-1, with a possible D match to TRBD1 (5 bases). Between the trimmed V and J ends, which lost 5 bases and 0 bases, there was a span of 11 bases. Germline V gene lookup returns CDR1 MGHDK and CDR2 SYGVNS. CDR3 length equals 16 residues. Written as DNA, the CDR3 is TGTGCCAGCAGTTCTGACAGCCTCTCTGGGGCCAACGTCCTGACTTTC. Translation: CASSSDSLSGANVLTF.

The chain links TRBV11-2 to TRBJ2-7, with D possibly TRBD2 on 6 matching bases. V lost 3 bases to trimming and J lost 3 bases, with 6 bases between them. CDR1 and CDR2 (germline): SGHAT, FQNNGV. The CDR3 runs to 12 residues. DNA of the CDR3: TGTGCCAGCAGCTTCGGGGGCTACGAGCAGTACTTC. It is translated as CASSFGGYEQYF.

The chain has TRBV7-9 and TRBJ1-4; 10 nucleotides match TRBD1. Germline V gene data show CDR1 as SEHNR and CDR2 as FQNEAQ (reference sequence). Losses at the gene ends were 7 bases for V and 7 bases for J; bases not matched to a gene: 9. The CDR3 loop spans 15 amino acids. The CDR3 bases are TGTGCCAGCACCAAGGACAGGGGGATAGGTGAAAAACTGTTTTTT. Residues: CASTKDRGIGEKLFF.

The rearrangement joins TRBV18 to TRBJ1-1; 7 nucleotides match TRBD1. J lost 3 bases, V lost 3 bases, and 4 bases had no gene match. CDR3 length equals 14 residues. From germline, CDR1 is KGHSH and CDR2 LQKENI. The CDR3, as DNA: TGTGCCAGCTCACCGGACGGGACAGACACTGAAGCTTTCTTT. As protein: CASSPDGTDTEAFF. The full variable domain, in which reference TRBV18 and TRBJ1-1 provide the parts outside the CDR3, is NAGVMQNPRHLVRRRGQEARLRCSPMKGHSHVYWYRQLPEEGLKFMVYLQKENIIDESGMPKERFSAEFPKEGPSILRIQQVVRGDSAAYFCASSPDGTDTEAFFGQGTRLTVV.

V gene TRBV19 combines with J gene TRBJ1-2; maybe TRBD1 (6 bases). The length of the CDR3 is 16 residues. Germline V CDR1 and CDR2: LNHDA, SQIVND (reference sequence). Trimming stripped 4 bases from V and 5 bases from J, with 20 bases between. In DNA form, the CDR3 reads TGTGCCAGTAGTACCCGATTGGGGGCGGCCTTTTATGGCTACACCTTC. It translates to CASSTRLGAAFYGYTF.

The CDR3 protein is CASSQSDRGHSPLHF. CDR3 nucleotides: TGTGCCAGCAGCCAATCGGACAGGGGCCATTCACCCCTCCACTTT. The rearrangement links TRBV3-1 (or the pseudogene TRBV3-2) to TRBJ1-6; the match to TRBD1 covers 9 bases. The ends lost 2 bases at V and 8 bases at J; junction bases unmatched: 4. The CDR3 is made up of 15 amino acids. CDR1 is LGHDT and CDR2 is YNNKEL in the germline V gene (reference sequence).

V and J are TRBV5-4 and TRBJ2-5; 10 bases are a match to TRBD2. The CDR3 covers 16 residues. The V and J ends lost 0 bases and 5 bases, in that order; junction bases with no gene match: 7. CDR1 and CDR2 from the germline V gene are SGHNT and YYREEE (reference sequence). CDR3 DNA: TGTGCCAGCAGCTTGGGAAGCGGGGGGGCCTGGGAGACCCAGTACTTC. Translating it yields CASSLGSGGAWETQYF. The full variable domain, in which reference TRBV5-4 and TRBJ2-5 provide the parts outside the CDR3, is ETGVTQSPTHLIKTRGQQVTLRCSSQSGHNTVSWYQQALGQGPQFIFQYYREEENGRGNFPPRFSGLQFPNYSSELNVNALELDDSALYLCASSLGSGGAWETQYFGPGTRLLVL.

On this clone itself: This CDR3 is also generated by other DNA sequences in the sample. The CDR3 nucleotides are TGTGCCAGTACCAACAGGGAAGGGACCGAAAAACTGTTTTTT. Its translation: CASTNREGTEKLFF. The chain joins TRBV19 to TRBJ1-4; perhaps TRBD1 as D (6 bases). Germline V gene lookup returns CDR1 LNHDA and CDR2 SQIVND (reference sequence). The CDR3 length is 14 residues. V shed 7 bases and J shed 8 bases, with 17 bases lying between them. Drawing the rest from reference TRBV19 and TRBJ1-4, the complete variable domain is DGGITQSPKYLFRKEGQNVTLSCEQNLNHDAMYWYRQDPGQGLRLIYYSQIVNDFQKGDIAEGYSVSREKKESFPLTVTSAQKNPTAFYLCASTNREGTEKLFFGSGTQLSVL.

The chain links TRBV9 to TRBJ2-7; D might be TRBD1 (6 bases). V was clipped by 0 bases and J by 0 bases, with 10 bases between them. The length of the CDR3 is 15 residues. Germline-derived CDR1 and CDR2 are SGDLS and YYNGEE. The CDR3 region is CASSVGRGSSYEQYF. The CDR3, as DNA: TGTGCCAGCAGCGTAGGAAGGGGGAGCTCCTACGAGCAGTACTTC.

The J gene is TRBJ1-2, the V gene TRBV6-6; D unclear. This CDR3 contains 14 residues. V was pared by 5 bases and J by 4 bases, with 14 bases between. Looked up from germline, CDR1 is MNHNY and CDR2 is SVGAGI (reference sequence). The CDR3 region is CASSQLEYSYGYTF. The CDR3 nucleotides read TGTGCCAGCAGTCAACTTGAGTACAGCTATGGCTACACCTTC.

The chain carries TRBV30 and TRBJ1-2; D is perhaps TRBD1 (5 bases). V was shortened by 5 bases and J by 4 bases, with 23 bases between the two germline ends. Germline V gives CDR1 GTSNPN, CDR2 SVGIG (reference sequence). This CDR3 has 16 amino acids. The CDR3 reads CAWGELGGAGIYGYTF. As DNA, the CDR3 is TGTGCCTGGGGCGAATTAGGAGGGGCAGGGATCTATGGCTACACCTTC.

DNA of the CDR3: TGTGCCAGCAGCTTAATGGGAGGGAAGAGCTACGAGCAGTACTTC. It yields the protein CASSLMGGKSYEQYF. The chain uses TRBV11-2 and TRBJ2-7; 7 bases are shared with TRBD2. The CDR3 has 15 amino acids. Germline V gene lookup returns CDR1 SGHAT and CDR2 FQNNGV. After removal of 2 bases from V and 3 bases from J, the junction contained 7 bases not matched to a gene. The variable domain in full, with the rest retrieved from reference TRBV11-2 and TRBJ2-7, is EAGVAQSPRYKIIEKRQSVAFWCNPISGHATLYWYQQILGQGPKLLIQFQNNGVVDDSQLPKDRFSAERLKGVDSTLKIQPAKLEDSAVYLCASSLMGGKSYEQYFGPGTRLTVT.

V is TRBV6-2 or TRBV6-3 and J is TRBJ1-5; 12 bases line up with TRBD1. Per the germline V gene, CDR1 is MNHEY and CDR2 is SVGEGT. The CDR3 length is 17 residues. V lost 5 bases to trimming and J lost 6 bases; unmatched junction nucleotides: 11. CDR3 protein: CASSRGTGGNFGQPQHF. The DNA of the CDR3 is TGTGCCAGCAGTAGAGGGACAGGGGGCAATTTCGGTCAGCCCCAGCATTTT.

This rearrangement joins TRBV6-5 to TRBJ2-3, with TRBD2 matching 12 bases. The V and J ends lost 7 bases and 5 bases, in that order; junction bases with no gene match: 7. CDR3 length: 15 residues. The germline V gene encodes CDR1 MNHEY and CDR2 SVGAGI. The CDR3 nucleotides are TGTGCCAGCAACTTGCTAGCGGGGGGGGTAGATACGCAGTATTTT. As protein: CASNLLAGGVDTQYF.

The chain combines TRBV4-3 with TRBJ2-1; 13 positions agree with TRBD2. The CDR3 has 15 amino acids. The V gene end was trimmed by 4 bases and the J gene end by 5 bases; junction bases not matched to a gene: 2. Germline lookup yields CDR1 LGHNA and CDR2 YSLEER. The CDR3 reads CASSRGLAGNNEQFF. Here the CDR3 DNA reads TGCGCCAGCAGCCGGGGACTAGCGGGGAACAATGAGCAGTTCTTC.

This sequence joins TRBV6-2 or TRBV6-3 and TRBJ2-1; 10 nucleotides match TRBD2. Losses at the gene ends were 4 bases for V and 0 bases for J; bases not matched to a gene: 6. This CDR3 has 17 residues. Germline V gene sequence: CDR1 MNHEY, CDR2 SVGEGT. CDR3 bases: TGTGCCAGCAGTTTCCCGACTAGCGGGCGCTCCTACAATGAGCAGTTCTTC. Translated, it gives CASSFPTSGRSYNEQFF.

The CDR3 here is CASSQSPRGGDNEQFF. The DNA for the CDR3 is TGCGCCAGCAGCCAATCCCCCCGTGGAGGGGACAATGAGCAGTTCTTC. This rearrangement joins TRBV4-3 to TRBJ2-1; tentative D call: TRBD2 (6 bases). Trimming took 2 bases from V and 5 from J, leaving 16 bases between them. The V gene's germline CDR1 is LGHNA and CDR2 YSLEER. CDR3 length: 16 amino acids.

Notes on this clone: One junction end does not reproduce the germline sequence, and a read error may be involved. Other DNA sequences in the same sample also yield this CDR3. V is TRBV4-1 and J is TRBJ2-7; 7 positions agree with TRBD2. This CDR3 is built from 17 residues. Looked up from germline, CDR1 is MGHRA and CDR2 is YSYEKL. The CDR3 region is CASSQSPVGGISYEQYF. The CDR3 DNA is TGCGCCAGTAGCCAAAGTCCCGTGGGGGGGATCTCCTACGAGCAGTACTTC.

This chain links TRBV4-2 with TRBJ2-1; a possible D gene is TRBD1 (7 bases). The CDR3 runs 16 residues. Trimming stripped 1 base from V and 1 base from J, with 11 bases between. Germline V gene lookup returns CDR1 LGHNA and CDR2 YNFKEQ. The CDR3 region has the DNA TGTGCCAGCAGCCAAGTGGCAGGGGGGTCCTACAATGAGCAGTTCTTC. This encodes CASSQVAGGSYNEQFF.

The V and J genes are TRBV5-1 and TRBJ2-5; 8 bases match TRBD1. V shed 4 bases, J shed 5 bases, and the junction held 13 bases outside the gene matches. From germline, CDR1 is SGHRS and CDR2 YFSETQ. The CDR3 loop spans 16 amino acids. The chain's CDR3 is CASSPDTGGRGETQYF. The CDR3 nucleotides are TGCGCCAGCAGCCCCGATACAGGGGGTCGCGGTGAGACCCAGTACTTC.

The CDR3, as DNA: TGTGCCAGCAGCCGCGACAGGGTCTCTGAAGCTTTCTTT. Translating gives CASSRDRVSEAFF. This chain joins TRBV7-2 and TRBJ1-1; 7 positions match TRBD1. The CDR3 length is 13 residues. V was clipped by 5 bases and J by 6 bases; unmatched bases: 6. Germline V gene data show CDR1 as SGHTA and CDR2 as FQGNSA.